These T cell receptor beta chains were read from a single sample in a study of blood T cell repertoires in COVID-19. TCRdb's table, derived via immunoSEQ multiplex PCR, lists solely in-frame clones and lacks some. The repertoire includes approximately 94,000 clones, approximately 80% of them detected once, and roughly an eighth sits in the top ten. The sequencing input was peripheral blood. The receptors were sampled from a man aged 50-59 years with active or convalescent COVID-19. CDR3s include the opening cysteine and the closing phenylalanine or tryptophan. Each record gives: J gene, clone size, D gene, V gene, CDR3 protein, CDR3 DNA. A D gene is named only where the DNA matches it firmly. Clone size, where shown, is once, few, many, or a class for clones that have expanded.

TRBJ1-1,-,-,TRBV6-6,CASSYPPAVNTEAFF,TGTGCCAGCAGTTACCCCCCGGCGGTCAACACTGAAGCTTTCTTT
TRBJ1-2,once,-,TRBV30,CAWNVGTANYGYTF,TGTGCCTGGAACGTGGGGACTGCTAACTATGGCTACACCTTC
TRBJ1-2,few,TRBD1,TRBV5-1,CASSLERGRYTF,TGCGCCAGCAGCTTGGAGAGGGGGCGTTACACCTTC
TRBJ2-7,once,TRBD1,TRBV3-1/TRBV3-2,CASSSGTGIYEQYF,TGTGCCAGCAGCTCCGGGACAGGGATTTACGAGCAGTACTTC
TRBJ2-5,-,TRBD2,TRBV29-1,CSVWTSGKKETQYF,TGCAGCGTCTGGACTAGCGGGAAAAAAGAGACCCAGTACTTC
TRBJ2-7,-,-,TRBV11-2,CASSLPRFAGYEQYF,TGTGCCAGCAGCTTACCTCGGTTTGCCGGCTACGAGCAGTACTTC
TRBJ2-1,-,-,TRBV7-3,CASSPAAGGEQFF,TGTGCCAGCAGCCCGGCGGCGGGCGGTGAGCAGTTCTTC
TRBJ2-3,-,-,TRBV7-2,CASSLSAGTDTQYF,TGTGCCAGCAGCTTGAGTGCGGGCACAGATACGCAGTATTTT
TRBJ1-2,-,-,TRBV25-1,CASSEYGRDSRNGYTF,TGTGCCAGCAGTGAATATGGTCGGGATTCAAGGAATGGCTACACCTTC
TRBJ1-2,-,-,TRBV21-1,CASSDEVGYTF,TGTGCCAGCTCAGATGAGGTCGGCTACACCTTC
TRBJ1-2,few,TRBD1,TRBV30,CAWSRDRPRSYTF,TGTGCCTGGAGTAGGGACAGGCCTAGGAGCTACACCTTC
TRBJ2-6,-,-,TRBV19,CASSFWQGLISGANVLTF,TGTGCCAGTAGTTTTTGGCAGGGACTGATCTCTGGGGCCAACGTCCTGACTTTC
TRBJ1-6,-,-,TRBV28,CASRVLNSPLHF,TGTGCCAGCCGGGTGCTCAATTCACCCCTCCACTTT
TRBJ1-3,once,-,TRBV4-2,CASSQEGGINSGNTIYF,TGTGCCAGCAGCCAAGAAGGCGGGATAAACTCTGGAAACACCATATATTTT
TRBJ2-1,-,TRBD1,TRBV5-1,CASSLVGQVGVNEQFF,TGCGCCAGCAGCTTGGTGGGACAGGTTGGGGTCAATGAGCAGTTCTTC
TRBJ2-2,-,TRBD1,TRBV6-5,CASIGQGWNTGELFF,TGTGCCAGCATCGGACAGGGGTGGAACACCGGGGAGCTGTTTTTT
TRBJ2-2,once,-,TRBV7-8,CASNRGGRTGELFF,TGTGCCAGCAACCGTGGGGGCAGGACCGGGGAGCTGTTTTTT
TRBJ1-2,few,TRBD1,TRBV3-1/TRBV3-2,CASSQQRQGRYTF,TGTGCCAGCAGCCAACAGCGACAGGGGCGCTACACCTTC
TRBJ2-3,-,-,TRBV2,CAASLSPDTQYF,TGTGCCGCCAGCCTTAGCCCAGATACGCAGTATTTT
TRBJ2-2,-,TRBD2,TRBV7-2,CASSLGGASGRYTGELFF,TGTGCCAGCAGCTTAGGGGGGGCTAGCGGGAGGTACACCGGGGAGCTGTTTTTT
TRBJ2-1,-,TRBD2,TRBV29-1,CSVVGLAGGLDEQFF,TGCAGCGTTGTGGGGCTAGCGGGAGGCCTTGATGAGCAGTTCTTC
TRBJ1-2,-,-,TRBV29-1,CSARQSGSYGYTF,TGCAGCGCCCGGCAATCGGGGTCCTATGGCTACACCTTC
TRBJ2-7,once,TRBD2,TRBV10-3,CAIRPGGTTNYEQYF,TGTGCCATCAGACCCGGTGGGACTACAAATTACGAGCAGTACTTC
TRBJ1-5,-,-,TRBV19,CYSCGQGDQPQHF,-
TRBJ2-3,-,TRBD2,TRBV5-6,CASKREGTDTQYF,TGTGCCAGCAAGCGGGAGGGGACAGATACGCAGTATTTT
TRBJ2-6,once,TRBD1,TRBV27,CASSGQGLLGANVLTF,TGTGCCAGCTCGGGACAGGGCTTATTAGGGGCCAACGTCCTGACTTTC
TRBJ2-7,few,TRBD1,TRBV7-9,CASMAGGLSEQYF,TGTGCCAGCATGGCAGGGGGCCTCTCCGAGCAGTACTTC
TRBJ1-3,-,-,TRBV6-5,CASTTGLGNTIYF,TGTGCCAGCACTACAGGGTTAGGAAACACCATATATTTT
TRBJ2-4,-,-,TRBV27,CASSLTAQINIQYF,TGTGCCAGCAGTTTAACAGCCCAGATAAACATTCAGTACTTC
TRBJ2-2,-,-,TRBV24-1,CATSGGITGELFF,TGTGCCACCAGTGGCGGGATCACCGGGGAGCTGTTTTTT
TRBJ2-3,-,TRBD2,TRBV12-3/TRBV12-4,CASSGLGTDTQYF,TGTGCCAGCAGCGGACTAGGGACAGATACGCAGTATTTT
TRBJ1-2,-,TRBD1,TRBV27,CASRGGTGASGYTF,TGTGCCAGCAGGGGCGGGACAGGGGCTTCTGGCTACACCTTC
TRBJ1-4,-,-,TRBV6-5,CASSYSAGEGEKLFF,TGTGCCAGCAGTTACTCCGCAGGGGAAGGGGAAAAACTGTTTTTT
TRBJ2-7,-,-,TRBV13,CASSFRISGSYEQYF,TGTGCCAGCAGCTTTAGAATTTCCGGTTCCTACGAGCAGTACTTC
TRBJ1-3,-,TRBD1,TRBV11-2,CASSLDQGAMSLYF,TGTGCCAGCAGCTTAGACCAGGGGGCTATGAGCCTATATTTT
TRBJ2-5,once,-,TRBV19,CASRLTGEETQYF,TGTGCCAGTCGGTTAACCGGGGAAGAGACCCAGTACTTC
TRBJ2-3,-,-,TRBV27,CASSFYSQGEDTQYF,TGTGCCAGCAGTTTTTATAGCCAGGGTGAAGATACGCAGTATTTT
TRBJ1-2,-,TRBD1,TRBV5-1,CASSTGTGEGGYTF,TGCGCCAGCAGCACGGGGACAGGGGAAGGTGGCTACACCTTC
TRBJ2-2,-,-,TRBV9,CASSATGRNTGELFF,TGTGCCAGCAGCGCCACCGGGAGGAACACCGGGGAGCTGTTTTTT
TRBJ2-1,few,-,TRBV27,CASSQPGQANEQFF,TGTGCCAGCAGTCAGCCCGGACAAGCCAATGAGCAGTTCTTC
TRBJ2-1,-,TRBD2,TRBV24-1,CATGTSGNNEQFF,TGTGCCACCGGGACTAGCGGGAACAATGAGCAGTTCTTC
TRBJ1-2,-,-,TRBV7-2,CASRLDGDGYTF,TGTGCCAGCAGATTGGACGGGGATGGCTACACCTTC
TRBJ2-1,-,TRBD2,TRBV6-5,CASSGLAGVHEQFF,TGTGCCAGCAGCGGACTAGCGGGAGTTCATGAGCAGTTCTTC
TRBJ2-1,few,TRBD2,TRBV19,CASRGRANEQFF,TGTGCCAGTAGGGGGAGGGCGAATGAGCAGTTCTTC
TRBJ2-1,-,-,TRBV13,CASSRTGPENNEQFF,TGTGCCAGCAGCCGTACAGGGCCGGAAAACAATGAGCAGTTCTTC
TRBJ2-6,few,-,TRBV24-1,CATGGGDGANVLTF,TGTGCCACCGGAGGGGGGGATGGGGCCAACGTCCTGACTTTC
TRBJ2-2,-,-,TRBV11-3,CAIAEGNTGELFF,TGTGCCATAGCAGAGGGGAACACCGGGGAGCTGTTTTTT
TRBJ2-7,-,-,TRBV29-1,CSALDSGYYEQYF,TGCAGCGCACTGGACAGCGGATACTACGAGCAGTACTTC
TRBJ2-1,-,-,TRBV11-3,CASSFSDRDYNEQFF,TGTGCCAGCAGCTTCAGCGACCGGGACTACAATGAGCAGTTCTTC
TRBJ1-2,-,-,TRBV2,CASTDGANYGYTF,TGTGCCAGCACTGACGGGGCTAACTATGGCTACACCTTC
TRBJ2-2,once,-,TRBV7-3,CASSLGGFSGELFF,TGTGCCAGCAGCTTAGGGGGGTTTAGCGGGGAGCTGTTTTTT